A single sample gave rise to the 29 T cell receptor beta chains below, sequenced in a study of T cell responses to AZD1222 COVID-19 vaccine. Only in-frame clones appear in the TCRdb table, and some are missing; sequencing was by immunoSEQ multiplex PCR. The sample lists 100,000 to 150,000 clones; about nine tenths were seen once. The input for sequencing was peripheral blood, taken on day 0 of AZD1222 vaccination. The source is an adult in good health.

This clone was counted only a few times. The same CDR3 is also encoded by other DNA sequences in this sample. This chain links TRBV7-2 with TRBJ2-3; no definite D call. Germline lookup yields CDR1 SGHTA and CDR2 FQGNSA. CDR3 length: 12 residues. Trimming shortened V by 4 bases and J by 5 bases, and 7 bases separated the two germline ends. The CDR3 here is CASSSRLDTQYF. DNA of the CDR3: TGTGCCAGCAGCTCCCGGTTAGATACGCAGTATTTT. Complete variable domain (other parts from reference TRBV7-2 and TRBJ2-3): GAGVSQSPSNKVTEKGKDVELRCDPISGHTALYWYRQSLGQGLEFLIYFQGNSAPDKSGLPSDRFSAERTGGSVSTLTIQRTQQEDSAVYLCASSSRLDTQYFGPGTRLTVL.

The CDR3 nucleotides read TGTGCCAGTAGATCTGTTCGAGGACAGGGAAGGTACGAGCAGTACTTC. The encoded protein is CASRSVRGQGRYEQYF. The chain couples TRBV19 to TRBJ2-7; 8 bases fit TRBD1. Germline CDR1 is LNHDA and CDR2 is SQIVND (reference sequence). After removal of 6 bases from V and 4 bases from J, the junction contained 14 bases not matched to a gene. The CDR3 runs 16 residues. Based on the CDR3 plus reference TRBV19 and TRBJ2-7, the full variable domain is DGGITQSPKYLFRKEGQNVTLSCEQNLNHDAMYWYRQDPGQGLRLIYYSQIVNDFQKGDIAEGYSVSREKKESFPLTVTSAQKNPTAFYLCASRSVRGQGRYEQYFGPGTRLTVT.

The DNA of the CDR3 is TGTGCCAGTAGTATCGGGTCTGGGGCCAACGTCCTGACTTTC. It yields the protein CASSIGSGANVLTF. The chain links TRBV19 to TRBJ2-6; D is uncertain. Trimming cost V 3 bases and J 1 base, with 4 bases left between them. The CDR3 runs to 14 residues. Germline CDR1 LNHDA, CDR2 SQIVND (reference sequence).

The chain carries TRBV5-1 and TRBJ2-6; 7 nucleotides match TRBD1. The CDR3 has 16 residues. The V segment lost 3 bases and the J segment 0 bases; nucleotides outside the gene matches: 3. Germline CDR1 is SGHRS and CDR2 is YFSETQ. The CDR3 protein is CASSSTGFSGANVLTF. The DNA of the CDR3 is TGCGCCAGCAGCTCGACAGGGTTCTCTGGGGCCAACGTCCTGACTTTC.

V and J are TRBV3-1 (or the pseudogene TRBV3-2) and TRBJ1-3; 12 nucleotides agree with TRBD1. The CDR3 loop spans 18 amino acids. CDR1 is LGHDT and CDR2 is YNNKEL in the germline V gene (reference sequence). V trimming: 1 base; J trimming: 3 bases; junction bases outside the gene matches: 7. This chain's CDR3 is CASSQVGTGGADGNTIYF. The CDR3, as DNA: TGTGCCAGCAGCCAAGTTGGGACAGGGGGCGCTGATGGAAACACCATATATTTT.

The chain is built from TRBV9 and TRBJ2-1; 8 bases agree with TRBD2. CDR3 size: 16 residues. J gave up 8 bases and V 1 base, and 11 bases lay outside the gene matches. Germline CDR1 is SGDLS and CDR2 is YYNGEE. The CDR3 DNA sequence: TGTGCCAGCAGCGTATCCCCCCGCGGGGGGCCGGATGAGCAGTTCTTC. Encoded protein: CASSVSPRGGPDEQFF.

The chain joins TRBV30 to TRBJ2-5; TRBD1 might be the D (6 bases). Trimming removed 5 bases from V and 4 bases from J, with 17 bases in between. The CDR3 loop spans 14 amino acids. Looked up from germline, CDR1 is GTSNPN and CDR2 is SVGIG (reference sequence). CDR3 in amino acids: CAWGAQGMAETQYF. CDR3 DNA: TGTGCCTGGGGGGCACAGGGAATGGCAGAGACCCAGTACTTC.

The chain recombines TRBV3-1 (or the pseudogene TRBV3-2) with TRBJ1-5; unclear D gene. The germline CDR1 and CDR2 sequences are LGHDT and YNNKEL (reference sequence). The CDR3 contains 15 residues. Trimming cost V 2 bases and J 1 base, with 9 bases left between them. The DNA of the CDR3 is TGTGCCAGCAGCCAACTTTATGGAAGCAATCAGCCCCAGCATTTT. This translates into CASSQLYGSNQPQHF.

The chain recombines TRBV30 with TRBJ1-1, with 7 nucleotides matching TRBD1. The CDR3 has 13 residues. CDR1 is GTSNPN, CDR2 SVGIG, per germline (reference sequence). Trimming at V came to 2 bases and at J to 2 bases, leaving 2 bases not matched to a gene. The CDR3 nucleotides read TGTGCCTGGAGTTACAGGGGAAACACTGAAGCTTTCTTT. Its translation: CAWSYRGNTEAFF.

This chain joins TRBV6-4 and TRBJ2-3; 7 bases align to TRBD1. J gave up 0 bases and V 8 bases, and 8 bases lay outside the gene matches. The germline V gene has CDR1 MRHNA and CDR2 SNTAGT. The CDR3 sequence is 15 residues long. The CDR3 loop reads CASSETGYSTDTQYF. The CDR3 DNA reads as TGTGCCAGCTCGGAGACAGGGTATAGCACAGATACGCAGTATTTT.

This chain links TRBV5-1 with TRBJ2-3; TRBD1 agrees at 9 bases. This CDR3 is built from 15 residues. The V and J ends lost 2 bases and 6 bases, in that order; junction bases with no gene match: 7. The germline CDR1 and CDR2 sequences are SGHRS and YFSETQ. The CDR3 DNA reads TGCGCCAGCAGCTTACAGGGGGCAAGGGGGGATACGCAGTATTTT. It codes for CASSLQGARGDTQYF.

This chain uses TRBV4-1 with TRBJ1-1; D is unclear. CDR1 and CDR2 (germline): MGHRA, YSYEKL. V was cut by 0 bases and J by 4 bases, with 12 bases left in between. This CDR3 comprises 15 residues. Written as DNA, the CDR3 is TGCGCCAGCAGCCAAGATGGGTTCGGAGTCACTGAAGCTTTCTTT. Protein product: CASSQDGFGVTEAFF.

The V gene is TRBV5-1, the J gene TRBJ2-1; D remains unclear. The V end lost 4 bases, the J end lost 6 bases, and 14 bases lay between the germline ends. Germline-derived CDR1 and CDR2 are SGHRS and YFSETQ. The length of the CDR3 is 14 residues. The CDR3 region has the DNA TGCGCCAGCAGCCCCGCCCATAGTCCCAATGAGCAGTTCTTC. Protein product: CASSPAHSPNEQFF.

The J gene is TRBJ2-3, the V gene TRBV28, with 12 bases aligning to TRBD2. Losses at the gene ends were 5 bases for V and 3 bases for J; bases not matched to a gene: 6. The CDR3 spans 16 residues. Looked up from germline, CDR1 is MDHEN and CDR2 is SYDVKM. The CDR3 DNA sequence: TGTGCCAGCAGTACTCGGACTAGCGGGGCAACAGATACGCAGTATTTT. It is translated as CASSTRTSGATDTQYF.

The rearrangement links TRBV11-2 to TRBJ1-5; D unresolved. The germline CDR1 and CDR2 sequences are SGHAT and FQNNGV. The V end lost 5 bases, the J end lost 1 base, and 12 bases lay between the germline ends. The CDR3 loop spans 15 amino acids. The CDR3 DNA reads TGTGCCAGCAGCCAGGAGGGATACAGCAATCAGCCCCAGCATTTT. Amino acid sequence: CASSQEGYSNQPQHF.

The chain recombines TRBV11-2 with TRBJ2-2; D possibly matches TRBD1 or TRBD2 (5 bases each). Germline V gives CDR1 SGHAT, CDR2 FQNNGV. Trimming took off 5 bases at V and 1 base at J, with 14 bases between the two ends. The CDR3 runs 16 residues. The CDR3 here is CASSIYKGRNTGELFF. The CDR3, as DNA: TGTGCCAGCAGCATCTACAAGGGGAGGAACACCGGGGAGCTGTTTTTT.

CDR3 nucleotide sequence: TGTGCCAGCAGCGGTATAAACATTCAGTACTTC. The encoded protein is CASSGINIQYF. The J gene is TRBJ2-4, the V gene TRBV21-1. TRBV21-1 is a documented pseudogene. The CDR3 runs to 11 residues.

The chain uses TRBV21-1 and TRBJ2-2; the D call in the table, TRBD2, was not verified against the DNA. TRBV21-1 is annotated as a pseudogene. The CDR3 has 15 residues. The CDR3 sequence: CASSKAQIYTGELFF. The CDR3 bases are TGTGCCAGCAGCAAAGCTCAAATCTATACCGGGGAGCTGTTTTTT.

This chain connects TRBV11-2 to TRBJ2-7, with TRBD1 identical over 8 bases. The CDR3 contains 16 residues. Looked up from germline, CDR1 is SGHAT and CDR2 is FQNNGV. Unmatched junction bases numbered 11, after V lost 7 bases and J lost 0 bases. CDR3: CASKTGRGTGSYEQYF. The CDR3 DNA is TGTGCCAGCAAGACGGGTAGGGGGACAGGCTCCTACGAGCAGTACTTC.

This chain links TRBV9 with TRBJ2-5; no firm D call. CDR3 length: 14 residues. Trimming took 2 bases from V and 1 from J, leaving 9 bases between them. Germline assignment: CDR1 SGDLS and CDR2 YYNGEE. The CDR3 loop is CASSVTGSQETQYF. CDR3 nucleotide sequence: TGTGCCAGCAGCGTTACCGGGTCCCAAGAGACCCAGTACTTC.

The CDR3 DNA sequence: TGTGCCTGGAGTGTACAAGGGGGCGAAAACACCATATATTTT. It is translated as CAWSVQGGENTIYF. This chain connects TRBV30 to TRBJ1-3; TRBD1 aligns across 7 bases. V trimming: 0 bases; J trimming: 6 bases; junction bases outside the gene matches: 5. This CDR3 has 14 residues. Germline loops: CDR1 GTSNPN, CDR2 SVGIG (reference sequence).

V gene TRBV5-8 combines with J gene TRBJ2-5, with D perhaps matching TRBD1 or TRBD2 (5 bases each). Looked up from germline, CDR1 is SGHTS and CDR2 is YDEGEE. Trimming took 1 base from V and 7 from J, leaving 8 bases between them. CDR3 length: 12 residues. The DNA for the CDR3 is TGTGCCAGCAGCTTGCGGGGCGGGACCCAGTACTTC. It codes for CASSLRGGTQYF.

Here the CDR3 reads CASSPVQGGTTEAFF. The CDR3 region has the DNA TGTGCCAGCTCACCAGTACAGGGAGGAACGACTGAAGCTTTCTTT. The chain is built from TRBV18 and TRBJ1-1; D may be TRBD1 (6 bases). V was cut by 2 bases and J by 5 bases, with 15 bases left in between. The CDR3 sequence is 15 residues long. Per the germline V gene, CDR1 is KGHSH and CDR2 is LQKENI.

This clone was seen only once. Here the CDR3 DNA reads TGCGCCAGCAGCTTGGTTCTCCAAGAGACCCAGTACTTC. This translates into CASSLVLQETQYF. The chain combines TRBV5-1 with TRBJ2-5; no clear D gene. Germline V gene data show CDR1 as SGHRS and CDR2 as YFSETQ. The CDR3 spans 13 residues. Trimming left V 0 bases short and J 1 base short, with 4 bases between.

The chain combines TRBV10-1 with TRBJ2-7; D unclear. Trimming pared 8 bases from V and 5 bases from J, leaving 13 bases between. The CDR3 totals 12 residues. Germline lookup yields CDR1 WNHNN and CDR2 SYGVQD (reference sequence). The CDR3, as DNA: TGCGCCAGCGGAACCAGGTCCGACGAGCAGTACTTC. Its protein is CASGTRSDEQYF.

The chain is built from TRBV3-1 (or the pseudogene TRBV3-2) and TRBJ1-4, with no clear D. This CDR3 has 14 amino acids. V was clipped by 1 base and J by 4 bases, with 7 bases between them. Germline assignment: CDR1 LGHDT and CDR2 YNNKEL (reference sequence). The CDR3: CASSQGGSNEKLFF. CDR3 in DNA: TGTGCCAGCAGCCAAGGTGGCAGTAATGAAAAACTGTTTTTT.

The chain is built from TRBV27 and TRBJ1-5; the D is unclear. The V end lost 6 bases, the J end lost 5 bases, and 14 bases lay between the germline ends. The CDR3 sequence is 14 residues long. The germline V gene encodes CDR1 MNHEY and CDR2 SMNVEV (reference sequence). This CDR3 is CASSPDGGHQPQHF. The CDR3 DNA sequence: TGTGCCAGCAGCCCGGACGGAGGACATCAGCCCCAGCATTTT.

The CDR3 DNA reads as TGTGCCAGCAGCCGAGACAGGGCCTACGAGCAGTACTTC. The encoded protein is CASSRDRAYEQYF. The chain recombines TRBV3-1 (or the pseudogene TRBV3-2) with TRBJ2-7, with 7 bases that match TRBD1. CDR3 length equals 13 residues. Germline CDR1 LGHDT, CDR2 YNNKEL (reference sequence). The junction had 2 bases not matched to a gene; V was cut back by 4 bases and J by 2 bases.

The CDR3 sequence: CASRTLRQGSGYTF. The CDR3 DNA reads as TGTGCCAGCAGGACTCTCCGACAGGGTTCTGGCTACACCTTC. The rearrangement links TRBV6-6 to TRBJ1-2; TRBD1 matches 7 bases. Germline assignment: CDR1 MNHNY and CDR2 SVGAGI (reference sequence). The CDR3 loop spans 14 amino acids. V was clipped by 6 bases and J by 7 bases; unmatched bases: 11.